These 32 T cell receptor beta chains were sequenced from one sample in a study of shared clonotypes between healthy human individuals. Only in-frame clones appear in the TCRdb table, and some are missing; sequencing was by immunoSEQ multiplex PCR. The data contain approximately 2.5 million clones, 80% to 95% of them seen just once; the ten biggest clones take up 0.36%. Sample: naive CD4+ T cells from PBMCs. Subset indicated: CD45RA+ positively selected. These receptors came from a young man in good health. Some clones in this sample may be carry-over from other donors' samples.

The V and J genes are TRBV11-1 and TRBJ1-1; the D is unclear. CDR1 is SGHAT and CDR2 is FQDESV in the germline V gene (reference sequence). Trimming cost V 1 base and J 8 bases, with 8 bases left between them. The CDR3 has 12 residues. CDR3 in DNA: TGTGCCAGCAGCTTAGTTGGCAGAGAAGCTTTCTTT. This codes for CASSLVGREAFF.

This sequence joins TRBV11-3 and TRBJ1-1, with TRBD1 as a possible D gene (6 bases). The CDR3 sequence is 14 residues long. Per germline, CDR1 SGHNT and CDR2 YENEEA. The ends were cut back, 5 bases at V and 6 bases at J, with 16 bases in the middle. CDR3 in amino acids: CASSPGGGRAEAFF. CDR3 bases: TGTGCCAGCAGCCCCGGCGGGGGGCGGGCTGAAGCTTTCTTT.

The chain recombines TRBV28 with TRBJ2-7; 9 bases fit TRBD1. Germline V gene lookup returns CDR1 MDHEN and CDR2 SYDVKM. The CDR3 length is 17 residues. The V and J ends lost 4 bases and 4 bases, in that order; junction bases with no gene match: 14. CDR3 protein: CASSSPGGQGNSYEQYF. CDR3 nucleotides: TGTGCCAGCAGTTCCCCAGGGGGACAGGGTAACTCGTACGAGCAGTACTTC.

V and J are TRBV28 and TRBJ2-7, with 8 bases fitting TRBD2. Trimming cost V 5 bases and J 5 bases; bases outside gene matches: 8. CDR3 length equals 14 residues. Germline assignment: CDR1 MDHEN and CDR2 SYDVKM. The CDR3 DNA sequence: TGTGCCAGCAGTCGGGGGGGAGAAACCCACGAGCAGTACTTC. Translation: CASSRGGETHEQYF. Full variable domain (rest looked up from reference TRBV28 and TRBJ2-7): DVKVTQSSRYLVKRTGEKVFLECVQDMDHENMFWYRQDPGLGLRLIYFSYDVKMKEKGDIPEGYSVSREKKERFSLILESASTNQTSMYLCASSRGGETHEQYFGPGTRLTVT.

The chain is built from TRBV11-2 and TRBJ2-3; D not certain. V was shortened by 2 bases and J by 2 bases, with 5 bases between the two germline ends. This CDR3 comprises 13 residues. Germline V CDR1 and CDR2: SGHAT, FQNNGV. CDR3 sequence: CASSLFPTDTQYF. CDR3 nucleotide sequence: TGTGCCAGCAGCTTATTCCCCACAGATACGCAGTATTTT.

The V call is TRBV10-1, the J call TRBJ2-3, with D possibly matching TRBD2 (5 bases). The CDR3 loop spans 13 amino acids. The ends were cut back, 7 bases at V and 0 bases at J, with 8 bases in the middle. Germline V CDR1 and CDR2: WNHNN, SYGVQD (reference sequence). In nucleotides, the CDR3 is TGCGCCAGCAATGGCGGGAGCACAGATACGCAGTATTTT. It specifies CASNGGSTDTQYF.

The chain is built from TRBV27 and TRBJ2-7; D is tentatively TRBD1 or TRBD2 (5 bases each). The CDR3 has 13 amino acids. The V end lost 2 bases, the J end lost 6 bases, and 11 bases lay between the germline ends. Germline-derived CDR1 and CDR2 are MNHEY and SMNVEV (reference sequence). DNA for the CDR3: TGTGCCAGCAGTTTAAAGGCAGGGAGCGAGCAGTACTTC. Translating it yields CASSLKAGSEQYF.

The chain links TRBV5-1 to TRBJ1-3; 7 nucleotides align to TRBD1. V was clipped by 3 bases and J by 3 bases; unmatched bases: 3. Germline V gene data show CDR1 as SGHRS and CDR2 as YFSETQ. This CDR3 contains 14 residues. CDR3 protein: CASSSGGNGNTIYF. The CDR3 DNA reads TGCGCCAGCAGCTCAGGGGGGAATGGAAACACCATATATTTT.

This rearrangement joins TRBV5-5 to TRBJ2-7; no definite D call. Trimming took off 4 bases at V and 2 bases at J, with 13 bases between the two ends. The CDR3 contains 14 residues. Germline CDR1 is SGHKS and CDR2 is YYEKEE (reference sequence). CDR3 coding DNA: TGTGCCAGCAGCGTGGGAACAGTAGCCTACGAGCAGTACTTC. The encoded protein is CASSVGTVAYEQYF.

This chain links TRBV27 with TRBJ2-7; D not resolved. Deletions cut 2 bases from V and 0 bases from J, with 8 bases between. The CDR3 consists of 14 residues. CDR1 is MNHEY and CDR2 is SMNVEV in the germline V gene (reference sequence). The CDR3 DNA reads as TGTGCCAGCAGTTTAAAGTTCACCTCCTACGAGCAGTACTTC. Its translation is CASSLKFTSYEQYF.

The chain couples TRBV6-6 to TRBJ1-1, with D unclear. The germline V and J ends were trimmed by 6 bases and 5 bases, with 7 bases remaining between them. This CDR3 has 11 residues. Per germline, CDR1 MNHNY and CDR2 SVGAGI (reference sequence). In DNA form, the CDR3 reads TGTGCCAGCAGGTCGGAAACTGAAGCTTTCTTT. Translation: CASRSETEAFF.

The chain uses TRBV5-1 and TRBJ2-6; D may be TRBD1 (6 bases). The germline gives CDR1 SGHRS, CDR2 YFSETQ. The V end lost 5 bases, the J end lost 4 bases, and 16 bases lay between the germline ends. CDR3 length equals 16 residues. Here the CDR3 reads CASSQQGIAGANVLTF. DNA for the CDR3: TGCGCCAGCAGTCAACAGGGAATAGCCGGGGCCAACGTCCTGACTTTC. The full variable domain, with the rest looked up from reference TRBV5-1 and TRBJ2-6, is KAGVTQTPRYLIKTRGQQVTLSCSPISGHRSVSWYQQTPGQGLQFLFEYFSETQRNKGNFPGRFSGRQFSNSRSEMNVSTLELGDSALYLCASSQQGIAGANVLTFGAGSRLTVL.

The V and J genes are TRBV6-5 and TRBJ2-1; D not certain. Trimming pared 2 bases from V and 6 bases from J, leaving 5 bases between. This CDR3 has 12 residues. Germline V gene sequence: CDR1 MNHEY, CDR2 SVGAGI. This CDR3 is CASSYVGNEQFF. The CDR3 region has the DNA TGTGCCAGCAGTTACGTGGGCAATGAGCAGTTCTTC.

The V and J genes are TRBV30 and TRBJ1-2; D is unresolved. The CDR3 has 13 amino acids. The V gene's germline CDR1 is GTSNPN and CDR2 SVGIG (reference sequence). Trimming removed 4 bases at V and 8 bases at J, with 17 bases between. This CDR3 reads CAWMTVDTRGYTF. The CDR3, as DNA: TGTGCCTGGATGACGGTCGATACGAGAGGCTACACCTTC.

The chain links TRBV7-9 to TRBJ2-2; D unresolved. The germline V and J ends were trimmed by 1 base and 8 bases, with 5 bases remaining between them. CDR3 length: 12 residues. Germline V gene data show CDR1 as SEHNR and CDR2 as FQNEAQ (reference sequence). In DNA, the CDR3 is TGTGCCAGCAGCTTAGTGCCAGGGGAGCTGTTTTTT. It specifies CASSLVPGELFF.

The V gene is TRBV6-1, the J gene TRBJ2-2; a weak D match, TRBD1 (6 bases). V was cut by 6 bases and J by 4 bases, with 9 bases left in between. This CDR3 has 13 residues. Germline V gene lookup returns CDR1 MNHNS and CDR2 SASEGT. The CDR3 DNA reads TGTGCCAGCAGGTGGACAGCCACCGGGGAGCTGTTTTTT. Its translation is CASRWTATGELFF.

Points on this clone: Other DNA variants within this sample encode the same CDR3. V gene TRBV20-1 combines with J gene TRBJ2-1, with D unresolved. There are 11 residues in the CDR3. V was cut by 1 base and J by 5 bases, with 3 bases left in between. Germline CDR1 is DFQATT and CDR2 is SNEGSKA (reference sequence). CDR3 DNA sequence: TGCAGTGCTAGAGGCCACAATGAGCAGTTCTTC. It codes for CSARGHNEQFF.

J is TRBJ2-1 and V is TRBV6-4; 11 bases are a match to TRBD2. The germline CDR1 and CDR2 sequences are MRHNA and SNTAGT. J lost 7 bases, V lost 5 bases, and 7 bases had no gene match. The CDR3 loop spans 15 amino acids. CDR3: CASSQAASGGNEQFF. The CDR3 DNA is TGTGCCAGCAGTCAGGCTGCTAGCGGGGGGAATGAGCAGTTCTTC.

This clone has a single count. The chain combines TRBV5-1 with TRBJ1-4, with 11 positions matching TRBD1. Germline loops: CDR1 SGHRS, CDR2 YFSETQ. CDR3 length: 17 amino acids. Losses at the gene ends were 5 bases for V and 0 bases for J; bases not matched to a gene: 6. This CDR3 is CASRYTGQGATNEKLFF. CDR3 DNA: TGCGCCAGCAGATATACGGGACAGGGGGCAACTAATGAAAAACTGTTTTTT.

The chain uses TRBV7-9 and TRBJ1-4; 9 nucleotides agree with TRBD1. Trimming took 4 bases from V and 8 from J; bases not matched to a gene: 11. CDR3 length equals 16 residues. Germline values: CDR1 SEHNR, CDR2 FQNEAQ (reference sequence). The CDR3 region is CASSSRNRGRVEKLFF. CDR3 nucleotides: TGTGCCAGCAGCTCCAGGAACAGGGGGCGGGTAGAAAAACTGTTTTTT.

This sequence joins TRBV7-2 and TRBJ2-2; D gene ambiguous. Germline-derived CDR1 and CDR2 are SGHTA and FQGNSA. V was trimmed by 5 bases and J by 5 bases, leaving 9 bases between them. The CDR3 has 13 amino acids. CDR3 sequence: CASSLTATGELFF. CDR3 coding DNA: TGTGCCAGCAGCCTAACAGCTACCGGGGAGCTGTTTTTT.

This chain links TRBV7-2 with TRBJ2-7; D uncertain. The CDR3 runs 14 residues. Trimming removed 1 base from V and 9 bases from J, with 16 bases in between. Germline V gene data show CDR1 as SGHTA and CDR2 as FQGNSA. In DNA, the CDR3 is TGTGCCAGCAGCTTAGGTATAGGAAATTACCGGCAGTACTTC. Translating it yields CASSLGIGNYRQYF.

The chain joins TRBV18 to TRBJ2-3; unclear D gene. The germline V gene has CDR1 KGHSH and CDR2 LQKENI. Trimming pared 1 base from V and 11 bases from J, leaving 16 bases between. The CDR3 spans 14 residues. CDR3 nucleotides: TGTGCCAGCTCACCACAGGGCCTCCCGGACCTGCAGTATTTT. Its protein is CASSPQGLPDLQYF.

CDR3 DNA sequence: TGTGCCAGCAGCGCTGGGACGGTCGGAAATTCACCCCTCCACTTT. The encoded protein is CASSAGTVGNSPLHF. The gene calls are TRBV28 and TRBJ1-6; D is possibly TRBD1 (5 bases). The CDR3 extends over 15 amino acids. Germline-derived CDR1 and CDR2 are MDHEN and SYDVKM. V was clipped by 6 bases and J by 7 bases, with 16 bases between them.

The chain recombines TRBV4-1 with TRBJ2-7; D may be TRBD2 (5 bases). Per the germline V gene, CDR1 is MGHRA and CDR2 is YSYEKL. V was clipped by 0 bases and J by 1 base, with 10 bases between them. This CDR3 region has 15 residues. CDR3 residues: CASSQEGLASYEQYF. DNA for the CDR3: TGCGCCAGCAGCCAAGAGGGTCTAGCATCCTACGAGCAGTACTTC.

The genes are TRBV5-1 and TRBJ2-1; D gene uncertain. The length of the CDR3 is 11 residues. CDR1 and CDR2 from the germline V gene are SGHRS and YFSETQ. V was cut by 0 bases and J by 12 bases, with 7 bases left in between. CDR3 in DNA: TGCGCCAGCAGCTTGGATAGCAGGCAGTTCTTC. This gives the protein CASSLDSRQFF.

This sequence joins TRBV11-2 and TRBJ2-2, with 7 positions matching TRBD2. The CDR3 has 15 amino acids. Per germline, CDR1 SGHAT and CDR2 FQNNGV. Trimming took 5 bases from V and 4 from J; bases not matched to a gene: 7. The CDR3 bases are TGTGCCAGCAGCACCCGAGGGGAGGGCACCGGGGAGCTGTTTTTT. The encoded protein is CASSTRGEGTGELFF.

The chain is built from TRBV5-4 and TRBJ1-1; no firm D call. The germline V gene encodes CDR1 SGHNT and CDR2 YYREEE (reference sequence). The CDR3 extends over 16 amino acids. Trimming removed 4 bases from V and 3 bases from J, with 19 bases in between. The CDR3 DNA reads TGTGCCAGCAGCCCGCCCAAGAAGGGAACGGACACTGAAGCTTTCTTT. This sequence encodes CASSPPKKGTDTEAFF.

CDR3 in amino acids: CSVGVVTDTQYF. CDR3 in DNA: TGCAGCGTTGGGGTAGTCACAGATACGCAGTATTTT. V and J are TRBV29-1 and TRBJ2-3; no definite D call. V lost 4 bases and J lost 2, with 7 bases in between. This CDR3 spans 12 amino acids. CDR1 is SQVTM and CDR2 is ANQGSEA in the germline V gene.

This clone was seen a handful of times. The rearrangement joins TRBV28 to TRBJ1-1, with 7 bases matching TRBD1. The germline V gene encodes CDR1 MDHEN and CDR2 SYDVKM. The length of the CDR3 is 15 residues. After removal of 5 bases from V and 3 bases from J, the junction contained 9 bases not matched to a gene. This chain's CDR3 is CASSTTRTGDTEAFF. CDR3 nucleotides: TGTGCCAGCAGTACCACCCGCACAGGGGACACTGAAGCTTTCTTT.

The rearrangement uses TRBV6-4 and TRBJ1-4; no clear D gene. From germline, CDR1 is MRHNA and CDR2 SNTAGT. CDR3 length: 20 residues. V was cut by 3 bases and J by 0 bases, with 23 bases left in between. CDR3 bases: TGTGCCAGCAGTGATATCAAAGGCTCCTTTCTTTTGCCAACTAATGAAAAACTGTTTTTT. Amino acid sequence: CASSDIKGSFLLPTNEKLFF.

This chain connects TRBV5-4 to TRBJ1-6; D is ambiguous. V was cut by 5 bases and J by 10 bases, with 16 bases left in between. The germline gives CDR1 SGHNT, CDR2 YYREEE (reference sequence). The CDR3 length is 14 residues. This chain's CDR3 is CASSRSLADSPLHF. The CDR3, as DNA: TGTGCCAGCAGTCGGTCATTAGCGGACTCACCCCTCCACTTT.